This T cell receptor beta chain appears in the sequencing data of a study of T cell changes during pregnancy in multiple sclerosis. Here immunoSEQ multiplex PCR was the method, and the copy in TCRdb shows in-frame clones only, minus some. The sample has over 55,000 clones, around 94% seen once. Germline CDR1 MDHEN, CDR2 SYDVKM. The CDR3 runs 16 residues. J gave up 1 base and V 3 bases, and 1 base lay outside the gene matches. Specimen: CD8+ T cells from peripheral blood mononuclear cells, collected in the third trimester of pregnancy. The clonotype originates from a female donor with multiple sclerosis, enrolled in a pregnancy study. This chain joins TRBV28 and TRBJ2-2; 11 bases are a match to TRBD1. The CDR3 DNA reads TGTGCCAGCAGTTTTGGGACAGGGGGGAACACCGGGGAGCTGTTTTTT. Translated, it gives CASSFGTGGNTGELFF.